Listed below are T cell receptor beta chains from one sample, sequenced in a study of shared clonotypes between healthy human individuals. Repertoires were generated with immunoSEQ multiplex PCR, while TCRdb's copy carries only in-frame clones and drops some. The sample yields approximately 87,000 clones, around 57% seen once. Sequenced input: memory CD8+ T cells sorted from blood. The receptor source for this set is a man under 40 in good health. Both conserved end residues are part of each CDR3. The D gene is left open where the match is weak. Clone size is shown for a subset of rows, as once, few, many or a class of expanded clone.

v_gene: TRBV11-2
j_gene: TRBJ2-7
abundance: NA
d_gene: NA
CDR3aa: CASSPWSGEQYF
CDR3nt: TGTGCCAGCAGCCCCTGGTCCGGCGAGCAGTACTTC

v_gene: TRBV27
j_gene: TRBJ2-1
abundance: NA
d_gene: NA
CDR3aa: CASSLVGVEQFF
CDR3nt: TGTGCCAGCAGTTTGGTAGGCGTTGAGCAGTTCTTC

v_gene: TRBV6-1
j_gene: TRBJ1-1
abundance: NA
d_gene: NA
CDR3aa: CASSGRDYLRNTEAFF
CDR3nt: TGTGCCAGCAGTGGGAGAGACTACTTAAGAAACACTGAAGCTTTCTTT

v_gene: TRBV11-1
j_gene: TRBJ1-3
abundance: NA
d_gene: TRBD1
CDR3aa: CASSLSRGYGNTIYF
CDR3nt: TGTGCCAGCAGCTTATCCAGGGGGTACGGAAACACCATATATTTT

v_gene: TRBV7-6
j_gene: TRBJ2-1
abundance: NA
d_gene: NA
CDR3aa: CASSRGLDYYNEQFF
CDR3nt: TGTGCCAGCAGTAGGGGGTTGGACTACTACAATGAGCAGTTCTTC

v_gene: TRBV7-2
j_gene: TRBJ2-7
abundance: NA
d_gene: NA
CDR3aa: CASSSDLTEQYF
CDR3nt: TGTGCCAGCAGTTCCGACTTGACCGAGCAGTACTTC

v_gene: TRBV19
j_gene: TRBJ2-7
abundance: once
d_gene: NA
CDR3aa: CASSTERGYEQYF
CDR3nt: TGTGCCAGTAGTACTGAACGGGGCTACGAGCAGTACTTC

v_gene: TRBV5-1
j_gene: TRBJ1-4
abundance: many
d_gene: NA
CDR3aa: CASRARGVSNEKLFF
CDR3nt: TGCGCCAGCAGGGCCCGCGGGGTATCTAATGAAAAACTGTTTTTT

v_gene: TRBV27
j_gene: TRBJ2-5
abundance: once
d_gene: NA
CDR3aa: CASSPIQVGVQETQYF
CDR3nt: TGTGCCAGCAGTCCTATACAAGTGGGCGTCCAAGAGACCCAGTACTTC

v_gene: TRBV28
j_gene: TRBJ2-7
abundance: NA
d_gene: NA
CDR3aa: CASASKTYEQYF
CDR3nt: TGTGCCAGCGCCTCAAAGACTTACGAGCAGTACTTC

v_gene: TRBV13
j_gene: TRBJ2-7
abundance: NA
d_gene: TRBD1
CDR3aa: CASSGSGQPYEQYF
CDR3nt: TGTGCCAGCAGCGGCTCGGGACAGCCCTACGAGCAGTACTTC

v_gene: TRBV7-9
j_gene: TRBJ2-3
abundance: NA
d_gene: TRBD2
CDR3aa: CASSILAGSTDTQYF
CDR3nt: TGTGCCAGCAGCATCCTAGCGGGAAGCACAGATACGCAGTATTTT

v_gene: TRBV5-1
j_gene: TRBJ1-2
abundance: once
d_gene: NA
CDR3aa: CASSPLRGRDGYTF
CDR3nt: TGCGCCAGCAGCCCCCTCCGGGGGCGGGATGGCTACACCTTC

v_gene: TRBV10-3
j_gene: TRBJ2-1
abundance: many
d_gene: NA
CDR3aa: CAISESDTNEQFF
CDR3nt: TGTGCCATCAGTGAGTCTGACACAAATGAGCAGTTCTTC

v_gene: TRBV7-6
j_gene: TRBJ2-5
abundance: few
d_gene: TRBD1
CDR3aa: CASSLVGQKETQYF
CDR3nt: TGTGCCAGCAGCTTAGTGGGACAGAAAGAGACCCAGTACTTC

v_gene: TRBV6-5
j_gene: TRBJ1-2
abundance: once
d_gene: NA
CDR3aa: CASSLVGLEHGYTF
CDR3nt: TGTGCCAGCAGTTTGGTTGGATTAGAACATGGCTACACCTTC

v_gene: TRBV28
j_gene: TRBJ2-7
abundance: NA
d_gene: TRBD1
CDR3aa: CASSSRDSGIYEQYF
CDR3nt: TGTGCCAGCAGCAGCCGGGACAGCGGTATCTACGAGCAGTACTTC

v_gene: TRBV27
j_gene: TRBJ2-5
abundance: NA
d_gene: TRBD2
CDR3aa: CASSQIPGTSAAQETQYF
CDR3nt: TGTGCCAGCAGCCAAATACCTGGGACTAGCGCTGCACAAGAGACCCAGTACTTC

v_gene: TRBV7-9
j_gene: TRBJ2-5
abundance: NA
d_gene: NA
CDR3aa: CASSSYETQYF
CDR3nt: TGTGCCAGCAGCTCCTATGAGACCCAGTACTTC

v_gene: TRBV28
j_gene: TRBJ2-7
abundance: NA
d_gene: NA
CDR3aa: CASSLDPGNRYF
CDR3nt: TGTGCCAGCAGTTTGGATCCAGGTAATCGGTACTTC

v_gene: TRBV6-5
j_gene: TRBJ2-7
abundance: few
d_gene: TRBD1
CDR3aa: CASSSGTGGYEQYF
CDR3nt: TGTGCCAGCAGCAGCGGGACAGGGGGCTACGAGCAGTACTTC

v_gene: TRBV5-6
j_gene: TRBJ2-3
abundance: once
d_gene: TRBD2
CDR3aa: CASSLGSGGTMGTQYF
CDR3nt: TGTGCCAGCAGCTTGGGCAGCGGGGGGACTATGGGTACGCAGTATTTT